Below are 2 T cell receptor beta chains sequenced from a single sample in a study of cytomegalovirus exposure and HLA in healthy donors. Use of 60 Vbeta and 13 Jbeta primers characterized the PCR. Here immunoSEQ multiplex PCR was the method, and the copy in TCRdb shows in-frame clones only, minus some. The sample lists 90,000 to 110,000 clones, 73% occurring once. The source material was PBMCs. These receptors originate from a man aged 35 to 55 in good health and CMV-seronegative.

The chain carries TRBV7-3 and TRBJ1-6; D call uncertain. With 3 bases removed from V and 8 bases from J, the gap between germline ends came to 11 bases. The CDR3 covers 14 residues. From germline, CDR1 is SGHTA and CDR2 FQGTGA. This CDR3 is CASSFRVVDSPLHF. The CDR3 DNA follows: TGTGCCAGCAGCTTTCGGGTTGTGGATTCACCCCTCCACTTT.

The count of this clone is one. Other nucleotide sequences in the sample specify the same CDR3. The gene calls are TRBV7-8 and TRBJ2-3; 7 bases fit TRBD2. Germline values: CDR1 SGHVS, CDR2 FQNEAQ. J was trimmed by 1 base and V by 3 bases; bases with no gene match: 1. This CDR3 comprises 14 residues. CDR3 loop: CASSLAGGTDTQYF. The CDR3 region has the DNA TGTGCCAGCAGCTTGGCGGGGGGCACAGATACGCAGTATTTT.